These T cell receptor beta chains were read from a single sample in a study of blood T cell repertoires in COVID-19. Assay: immunoSEQ multiplex PCR; the TCRdb copy retains only in-frame clones and omits some. The table includes 150,000 to 200,000 clones, about 93% detected once. Sample: peripheral blood. The source is a man in his forties or fifties with acute or convalescent COVID-19. CDR3s include the opening cysteine and the closing phenylalanine or tryptophan. D genes are given only for firm matches. A clone size is listed for some rows: how often the clone was seen (once, few, many), or a class if it is expanded.

j_call d_call clone_size v_call cdr3_nt cdr3_aa
TRBJ1-2 - - TRBV3-1/TRBV3-2 TGTGCCAGCAGACCTACTTTTGGGGGGGAAGACTATGGCTACACCTTC CASRPTFGGEDYGYTF
TRBJ2-1 TRBD2 once TRBV27 TGTGCCAGCAGTAGCTCCGAGCGGGAGGGTTCCTACAATGAGCAGTTCTTC CASSSSEREGSYNEQFF
TRBJ1-2 - - TRBV4-3 TGCGCCAGCAGCCAAGAAGGGGAGGCAGGCGCCCCGGGCTATGGCTACACCTTC CASSQEGEAGAPGYGYTF
TRBJ2-1 - few TRBV27 TGTGCCAGCAGAAAAGAAGCGGGCTACAATGAGCAGTTCTTC CASRKEAGYNEQFF
TRBJ2-2 TRBD2 once TRBV5-6 TGTGCCAGCAGCAGGTGGCGGGAGCTACACACCGGGGAGCTGTTTTTT CASSRWRELHTGELFF
TRBJ1-2 - - TRBV28 TGTGCCAGCAGTCCGACAGATTTCTGGGGCTACACCTTC CASSPTDFWGYTF
TRBJ1-5 TRBD1 - TRBV18 TGTGCCAGCTCACCATCGACAGGGAGGTTCAATCAGCCCCAGCATTTT CASSPSTGRFNQPQHF
TRBJ1-1 - - TRBV19 TGTGCCAGTAGTATTGGACGGGAGTTGGAAGCTTTCTTT CASSIGRELEAFF
TRBJ2-3 - once TRBV7-3 TGTGCCAGCAGCCCCGGGACATTCACAGATACGCAGTATTTT CASSPGTFTDTQYF
TRBJ2-7 - once TRBV25-1 TGTGCCAGCAGTGATACCCCTGGGGGGACCTACGAGCAGTACTTC CASSDTPGGTYEQYF
TRBJ1-1 - - TRBV21-1 TGTGCCAGCAGCAAAAGAAAGCGAGACAGATTGAACACTGAAGCTTTCTTT CASSKRKRDRLNTEAFF
TRBJ1-3 TRBD1 - TRBV19 TGTGCCAGTAGGGACAGGGGGCCTGGAAACACCATATATTTT CASRDRGPGNTIYF
TRBJ2-3 - - TRBV30 TGTGCCTGGAGCCCCGGGGGCACAGATACGCAGTATTTT CAWSPGGTDTQYF
TRBJ2-5 - - TRBV28 TGTGCCAGCGGCGGACAGCAAGAGACCCAGTACTTC CASGGQQETQYF
TRBJ1-6 - - TRBV11-2 TGTGCCAGCAGCTTAGGGTCAGGGCAATATAATTCACCCCTCCACTTT CASSLGSGQYNSPLHF
TRBJ2-3 TRBD2 - TRBV28 TGTGCCAGCAGTTTATTTGCGGGGGGATACTCGGACACAGATACGCAGTATTTT CASSLFAGGYSDTDTQYF
TRBJ1-6 TRBD1 few TRBV4-1 TGCGCCAGCAGTCATTGGACAGGGAATAATAATTCACCCCTCCACTTT CASSHWTGNNNSPLHF
TRBJ2-2 - - TRBV7-3 TGTGCCAGCAGCCTCCAGCCGGGACTGAACACCGGGGAGCTGTTTTTT CASSLQPGLNTGELFF
TRBJ1-4 TRBD1 - TRBV19 TGTGCCAGTAGTGATGGACAGGGGGCGGAAAAACTGTTTTTT CASSDGQGAEKLFF
TRBJ2-7 TRBD2 few TRBV18 TGTGCCAGCTCGCGGACTAGCGCGTCCTACGAGCAGTACTTC CASSRTSASYEQYF
TRBJ2-1 - - TRBV19 TGTGCCAGTATTGGGCAGGGGGGTACAGCTGAGCAGTTCTTC CASIGQGGTAEQFF
TRBJ2-3 TRBD1 - TRBV19 TGTGCCAGTAGTAGGTTTGGCCGCGACAGGGGCACAGATACGCAGTATTTT CASSRFGRDRGTDTQYF
TRBJ1-5 - - TRBV21-1 TGTGCCAGCAGCAAAGATGGACAGGGCCCGCATCAGCCCCAGCATTTT CASSKDGQGPHQPQHF
TRBJ1-1 - - TRBV5-1 TGCGCCAGCAGGGGGGGGAACACTGAAGCTTTCTTT CASRGGNTEAFF